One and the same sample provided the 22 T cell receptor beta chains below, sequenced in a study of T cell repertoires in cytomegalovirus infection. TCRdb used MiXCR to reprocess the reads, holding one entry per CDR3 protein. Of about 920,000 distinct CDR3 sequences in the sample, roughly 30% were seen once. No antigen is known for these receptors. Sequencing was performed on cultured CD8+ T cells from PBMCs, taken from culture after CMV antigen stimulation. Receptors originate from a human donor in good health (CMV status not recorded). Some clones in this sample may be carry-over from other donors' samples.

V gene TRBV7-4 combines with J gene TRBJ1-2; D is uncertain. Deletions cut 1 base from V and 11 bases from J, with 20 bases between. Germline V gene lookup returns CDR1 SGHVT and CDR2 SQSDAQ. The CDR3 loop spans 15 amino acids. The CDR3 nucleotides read TGTGCCAGCAGCTTAGGAACAAACCTCCACGTCGGTTACACCTTC. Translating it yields CASSLGTNLHVGYTF.

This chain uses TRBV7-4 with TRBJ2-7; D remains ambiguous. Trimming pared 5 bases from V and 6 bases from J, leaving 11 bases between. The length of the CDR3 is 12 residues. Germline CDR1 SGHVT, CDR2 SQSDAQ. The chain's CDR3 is CASSPVGSEQYF. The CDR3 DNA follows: TGTGCCAGCAGCCCAGTTGGGTCCGAGCAGTACTTC. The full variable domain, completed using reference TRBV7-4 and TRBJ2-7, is GAGVSQSPRYKVAKRGRDVALRCDSISGHVTLYWYRQTLGQGSEVLTYSQSDAQRDKSGRPSGRFSAERPERSVSTLKIQRTEQGDSAVYLCASSPVGSEQYFGPGTRLTVT.

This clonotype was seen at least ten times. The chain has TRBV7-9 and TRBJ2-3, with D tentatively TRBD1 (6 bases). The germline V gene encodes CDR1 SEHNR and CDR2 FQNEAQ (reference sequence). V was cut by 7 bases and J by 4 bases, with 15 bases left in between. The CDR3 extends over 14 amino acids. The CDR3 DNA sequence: TGTGCCAGCATCGGACAGTATAGGTCAGATACGCAGTATTTT. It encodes CASIGQYRSDTQYF.

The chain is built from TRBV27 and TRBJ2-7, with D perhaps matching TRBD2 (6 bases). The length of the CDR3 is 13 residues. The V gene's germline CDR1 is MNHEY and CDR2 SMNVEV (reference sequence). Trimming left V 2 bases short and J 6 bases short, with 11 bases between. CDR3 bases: TGTGCCAGCAGTTTACACCGGGGAGGCGAGCAGTACGTC. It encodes CASSLHRGGEQYV.

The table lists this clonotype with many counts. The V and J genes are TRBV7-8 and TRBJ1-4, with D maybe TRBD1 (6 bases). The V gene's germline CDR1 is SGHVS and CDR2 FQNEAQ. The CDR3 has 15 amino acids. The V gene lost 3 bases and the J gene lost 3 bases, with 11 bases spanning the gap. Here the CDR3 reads CASSFRGGPNEKLFF. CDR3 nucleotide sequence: TGTGCCAGCAGCTTTAGGGGGGGACCTAATGAAAAACTGTTTTTT. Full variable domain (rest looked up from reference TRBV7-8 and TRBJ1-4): GAGVSQSPRYKVAKRGQDVALRCDPISGHVSLFWYQQALGQGPEFLTYFQNEAQLDKSGLPSDRFFAERPEGSVSTLKIQRTQQEDSAVYLCASSFRGGPNEKLFFGSGTQLSVL.

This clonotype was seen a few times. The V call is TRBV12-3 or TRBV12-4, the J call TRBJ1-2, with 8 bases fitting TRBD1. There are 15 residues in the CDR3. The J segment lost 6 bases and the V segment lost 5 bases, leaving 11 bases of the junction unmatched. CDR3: CASSQAPAGGNGYTF. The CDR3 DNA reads TGTGCCAGCAGTCAAGCACCGGCAGGGGGCAATGGCTACACCTTC.

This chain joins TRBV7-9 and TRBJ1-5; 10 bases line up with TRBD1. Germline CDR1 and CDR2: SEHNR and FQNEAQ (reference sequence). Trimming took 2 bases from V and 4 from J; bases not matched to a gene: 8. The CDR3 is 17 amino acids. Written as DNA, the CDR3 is TGTGCCAGCAGCTTAAGCTTACAGGGACAGGGGAATCAGCCCCAGCATTTT. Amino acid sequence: CASSLSLQGQGNQPQHF.

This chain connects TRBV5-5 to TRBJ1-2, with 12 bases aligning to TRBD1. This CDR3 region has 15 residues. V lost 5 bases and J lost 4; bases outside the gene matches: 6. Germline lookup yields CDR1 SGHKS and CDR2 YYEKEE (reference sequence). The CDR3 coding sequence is TGTGCCAGCAGTTCCGGGACAGGGGGCTTCTATGGCTACACCTTC. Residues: CASSSGTGGFYGYTF.

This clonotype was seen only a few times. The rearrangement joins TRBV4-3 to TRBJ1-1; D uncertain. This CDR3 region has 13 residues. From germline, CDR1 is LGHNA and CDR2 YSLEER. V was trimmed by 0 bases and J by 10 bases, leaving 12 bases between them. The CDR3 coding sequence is TGCGCCAGCAGCCAAGATAGGGAGGGCAGAGCTTTCTTT. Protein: CASSQDREGRAFF.

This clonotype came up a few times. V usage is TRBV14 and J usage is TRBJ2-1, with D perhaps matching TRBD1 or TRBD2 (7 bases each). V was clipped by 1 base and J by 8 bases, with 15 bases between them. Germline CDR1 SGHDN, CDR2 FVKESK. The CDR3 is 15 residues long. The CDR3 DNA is TGTGCCAGCAGCCAAGGAGAGACAGGGAGGGATGAGCAGTTCTTC. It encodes CASSQGETGRDEQFF.

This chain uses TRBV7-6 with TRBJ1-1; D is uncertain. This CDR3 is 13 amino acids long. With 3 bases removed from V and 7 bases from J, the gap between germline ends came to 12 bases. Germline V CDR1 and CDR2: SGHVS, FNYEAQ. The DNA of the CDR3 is TGTGCCAGCAGCTTCCTCGGAACTAGTGAAGCTTTCTTT. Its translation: CASSFLGTSEAFF.

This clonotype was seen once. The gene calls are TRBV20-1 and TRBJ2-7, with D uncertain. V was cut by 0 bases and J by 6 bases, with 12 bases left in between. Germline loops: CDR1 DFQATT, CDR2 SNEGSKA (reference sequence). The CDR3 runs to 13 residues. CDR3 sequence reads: CSARDRPFGEQYV. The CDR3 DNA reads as TGCAGTGCTAGAGACCGCCCCTTTGGCGAGCAGTACGTC.

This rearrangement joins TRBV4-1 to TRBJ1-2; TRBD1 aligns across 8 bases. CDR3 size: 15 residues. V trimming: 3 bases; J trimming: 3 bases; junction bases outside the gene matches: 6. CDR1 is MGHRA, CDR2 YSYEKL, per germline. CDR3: CASSHPGQAYYGYTF. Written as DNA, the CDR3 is TGCGCCAGCAGCCACCCGGGACAGGCATACTATGGCTACACCTTC.

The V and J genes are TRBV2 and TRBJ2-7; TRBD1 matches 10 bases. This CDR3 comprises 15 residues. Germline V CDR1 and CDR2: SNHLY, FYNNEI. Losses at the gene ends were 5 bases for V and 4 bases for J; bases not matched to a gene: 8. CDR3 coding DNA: TGTGCCAGCAGTTTTATAGGGACAGGGGTGTACGAGCAGTACTTC. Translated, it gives CASSFIGTGVYEQYF.

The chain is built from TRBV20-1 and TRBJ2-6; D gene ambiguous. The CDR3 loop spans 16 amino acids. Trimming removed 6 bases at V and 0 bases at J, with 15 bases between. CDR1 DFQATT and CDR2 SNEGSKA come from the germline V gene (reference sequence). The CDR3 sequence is CSAKLRRDSGANVLTF. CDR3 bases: TGCAGTGCCAAACTCCGGAGAGACTCTGGGGCCAACGTCCTGACTTTC.

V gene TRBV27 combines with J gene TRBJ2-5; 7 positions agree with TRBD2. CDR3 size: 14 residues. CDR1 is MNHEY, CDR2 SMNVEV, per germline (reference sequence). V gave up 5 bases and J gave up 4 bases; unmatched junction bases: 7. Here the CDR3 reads CASSDWGTTETQYF. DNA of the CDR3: TGTGCCAGCAGTGACTGGGGGACTACAGAGACCCAGTACTTC.

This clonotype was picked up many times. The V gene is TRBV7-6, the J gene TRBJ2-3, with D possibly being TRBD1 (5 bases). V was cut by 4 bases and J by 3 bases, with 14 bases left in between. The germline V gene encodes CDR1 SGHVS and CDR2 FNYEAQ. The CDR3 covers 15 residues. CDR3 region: CASSSLGRETDTQYF. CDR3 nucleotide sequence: TGTGCCAGCAGCTCCTTGGGCAGGGAAACAGATACGCAGTATTTT.

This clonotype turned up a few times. The CDR3 region has the DNA TGTGCCATCGGGGACAGGGGGTTCAACGAGCAGTACGTC. Protein: CAIGDRGFNEQYV. This chain uses TRBV10-3 with TRBJ2-7, with 11 positions matching TRBD1. CDR3 size: 13 residues. Germline CDR1 is ENHRY and CDR2 is SYGVKD. J lost 5 bases, V lost 8 bases, and 5 bases had no gene match.

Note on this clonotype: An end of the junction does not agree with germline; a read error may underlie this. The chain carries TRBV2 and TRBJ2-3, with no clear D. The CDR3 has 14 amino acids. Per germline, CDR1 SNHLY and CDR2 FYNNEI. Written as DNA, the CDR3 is TGTACCAGCAAGTTCGACCGAAGCACAGATACGCAGTATTTT. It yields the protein CTSKFDRSTDTQYF. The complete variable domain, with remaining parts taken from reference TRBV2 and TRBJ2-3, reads EPEVTQTPSHQVTQMGQEVILRCVPISNHLYFYWYRQILGQKVEFLVSFYNNEISEKSEIFDDQFSVERPDGSNFTLKIRSTKLEDSAMYFCTSKFDRSTDTQYFGPGTRLTVL.

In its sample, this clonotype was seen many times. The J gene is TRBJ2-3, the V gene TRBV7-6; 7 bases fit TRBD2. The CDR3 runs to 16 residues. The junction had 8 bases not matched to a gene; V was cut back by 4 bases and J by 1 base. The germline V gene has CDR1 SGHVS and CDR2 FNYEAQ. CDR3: CASSSVDAGGTDTQYF. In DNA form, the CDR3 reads TGTGCCAGCAGCTCGGTTGATGCGGGGGGCACAGATACGCAGTATTTT.

The DNA for the CDR3 is TGTGCCAGCGGAGAGGACAGCAATCAGCCCCAGCATTTT. Its protein is CASGEDSNQPQHF. The genes are TRBV7-8 and TRBJ1-5; D is ambiguous. Germline V lookup: CDR1 SGHVS, CDR2 FQNEAQ. Trimming removed 8 bases from V and 1 base from J, with 9 bases in between. The CDR3 extends over 13 amino acids.

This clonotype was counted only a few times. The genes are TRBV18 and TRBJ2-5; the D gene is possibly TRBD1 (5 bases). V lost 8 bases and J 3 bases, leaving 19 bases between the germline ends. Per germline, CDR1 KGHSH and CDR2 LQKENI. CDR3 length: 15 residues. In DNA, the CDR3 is TGTGCCAGCCGAGCTCAAGTAGGGGTAGAAGAGACCCAGTACTTC. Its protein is CASRAQVGVEETQYF. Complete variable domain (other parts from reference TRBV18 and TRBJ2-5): NAGVMQNPRHLVRRRGQEARLRCSPMKGHSHVYWYRQLPEEGLKFMVYLQKENIIDESGMPKERFSAEFPKEGPSILRIQQVVRGDSAAYFCASRAQVGVEETQYFGPGTRLLVL.